This record concerns one T cell receptor beta chain sequence. These data come from a study of cytomegalovirus exposure and HLA in healthy donors. PCR involved 60 Vbeta and 13 Jbeta primers. Clones were sequenced by immunoSEQ multiplex PCR, and TCRdb holds only the in-frame ones, with some missing. The profile shows about 190,000 clones, around 67% of them singletons. Trimming at V came to 7 bases and at J to 3 bases, leaving 5 bases not matched to a gene. This CDR3 region has 15 residues. CDR1 and CDR2 (germline): MNHNY, SVGAGI (reference sequence). Sequenced input: PBMCs. This TCR was sampled from a woman in her 30s in good health and CMV-seropositive. This chain links TRBV6-6 with TRBJ2-1, with 11 positions matching TRBD2. DNA for the CDR3: TGTGCCAGCAACGTAGGGACTAGCGGCTACAATGAGCAGTTCTTC. It encodes CASNVGTSGYNEQFF.